This T cell receptor beta chain was retrieved from a study of T cells in Graves' hyperthyroidism and ophthalmopathy. Study outcomes and limitations: Blood held most thyroid clonotypes expanded above 0.001 frequency.

As for this clonotype: The antigen is undetermined. Germline is not matched at one junction end, which may reflect a read error.

RNA transcripts served as the template for amplifying TCR beta CDR3 regions. HTBI primers drove first-round RT-PCR of the TCR CDR3. TCRdb itself ran the multiplex PCR reads through MiXCR, one entry per CDR3 protein. The sample lists roughly 570,000 distinct CDR3 sequences, 46% occurring once. This CDR3 comprises 15 residues. In germline, CDR1 is SGHKS, CDR2 YYEKEE (reference sequence). The specimen was peripheral blood or thyroid tissue (not recorded which). This sequence was found in a woman aged 18-29 years with Graves' hyperthyroidism. This rearrangement joins TRBV5-5 to TRBJ2-5, with 9 bases matching TRBD1. CDR3 residues: CACSVPGQGGETQYF. The CDR3 nucleotides are TGTGCCTGCAGCGTACCGGGACAGGGAGGGGAGACCCAGTACTTC.